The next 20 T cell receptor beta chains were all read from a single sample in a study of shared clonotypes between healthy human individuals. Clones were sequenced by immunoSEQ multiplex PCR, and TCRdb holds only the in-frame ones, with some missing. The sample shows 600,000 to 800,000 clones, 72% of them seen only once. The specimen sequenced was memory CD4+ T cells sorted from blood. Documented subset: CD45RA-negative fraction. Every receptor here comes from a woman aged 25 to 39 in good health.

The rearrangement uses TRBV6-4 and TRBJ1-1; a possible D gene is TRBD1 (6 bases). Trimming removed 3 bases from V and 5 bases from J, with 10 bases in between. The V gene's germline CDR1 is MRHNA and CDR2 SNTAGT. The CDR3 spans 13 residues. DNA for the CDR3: TGTGCCAGCAGTGAAAGCAGGGGAACTGAAGCTTTCTTT. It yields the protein CASSESRGTEAFF.

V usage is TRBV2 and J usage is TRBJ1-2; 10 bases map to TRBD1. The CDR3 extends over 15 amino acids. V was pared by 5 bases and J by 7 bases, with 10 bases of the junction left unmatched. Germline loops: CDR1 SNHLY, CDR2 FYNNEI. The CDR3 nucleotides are TGTGCCAGCAGTCATGGAGGGGACAGGGGCAGTGGCTACACCTTC. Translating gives CASSHGGDRGSGYTF.

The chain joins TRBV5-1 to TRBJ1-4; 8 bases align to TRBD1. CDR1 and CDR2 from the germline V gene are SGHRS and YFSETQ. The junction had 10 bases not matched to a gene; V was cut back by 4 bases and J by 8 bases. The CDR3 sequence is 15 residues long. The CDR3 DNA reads TGCGCCAGCAGCGGCGGACAGGGCGGCGGGGAAAAACTGTTTTTT. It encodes CASSGGQGGGEKLFF. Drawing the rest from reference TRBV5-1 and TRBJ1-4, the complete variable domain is KAGVTQTPRYLIKTRGQQVTLSCSPISGHRSVSWYQQTPGQGLQFLFEYFSETQRNKGNFPGRFSGRQFSNSRSEMNVSTLELGDSALYLCASSGGQGGGEKLFFGSGTQLSVL.

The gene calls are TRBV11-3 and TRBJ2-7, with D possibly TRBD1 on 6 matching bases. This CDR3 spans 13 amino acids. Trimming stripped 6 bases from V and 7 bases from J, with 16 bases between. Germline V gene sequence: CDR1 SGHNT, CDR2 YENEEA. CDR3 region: CASSDRGGREQYF. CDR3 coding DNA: TGTGCCAGCAGTGATCGTGGGGGCCGGGAGCAGTACTTC. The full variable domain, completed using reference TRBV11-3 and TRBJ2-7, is EAGVVQSPRYKIIEKKQPVAFWCNPISGHNTLYWYLQNLGQGPELLIRYENEEAVDDSQLPKDRFSAERLKGVDSTLKIQPAELGDSAVYLCASSDRGGREQYFGPGTRLTVT.

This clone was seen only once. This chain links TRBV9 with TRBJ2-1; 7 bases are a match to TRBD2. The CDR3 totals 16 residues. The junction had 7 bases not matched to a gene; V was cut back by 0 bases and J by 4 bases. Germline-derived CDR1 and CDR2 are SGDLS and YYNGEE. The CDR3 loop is CASSVDAGLQYNEQFF. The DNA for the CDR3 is TGTGCCAGCAGCGTAGATGCGGGACTACAATACAATGAGCAGTTCTTC.

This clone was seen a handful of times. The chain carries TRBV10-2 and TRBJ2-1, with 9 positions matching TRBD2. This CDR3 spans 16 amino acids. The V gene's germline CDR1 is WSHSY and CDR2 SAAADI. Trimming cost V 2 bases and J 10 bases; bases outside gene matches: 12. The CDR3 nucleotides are TGCGCCAGCAGTGAGGTGGGTAGCGGGAGCTCGATGGAGCAGTTCTTC. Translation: CASSEVGSGSSMEQFF.

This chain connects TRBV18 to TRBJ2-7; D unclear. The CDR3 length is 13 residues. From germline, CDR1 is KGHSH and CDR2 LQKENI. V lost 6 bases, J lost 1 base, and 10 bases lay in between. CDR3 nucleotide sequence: TGTGCCAGCTCCTGGCAGGAGTCCTACGAGCAGTACTTC. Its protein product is CASSWQESYEQYF.

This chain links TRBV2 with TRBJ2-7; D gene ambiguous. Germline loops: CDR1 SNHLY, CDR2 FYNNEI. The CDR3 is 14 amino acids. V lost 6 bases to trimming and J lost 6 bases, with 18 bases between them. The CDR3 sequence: CASRETQVDREQYF. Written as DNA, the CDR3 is TGTGCCAGCAGGGAAACCCAGGTTGACCGCGAGCAGTACTTC.

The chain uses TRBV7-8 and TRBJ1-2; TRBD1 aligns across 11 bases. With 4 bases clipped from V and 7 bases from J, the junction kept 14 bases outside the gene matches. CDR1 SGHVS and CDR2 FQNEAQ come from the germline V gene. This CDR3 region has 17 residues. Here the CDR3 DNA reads TGTGCCAGCAGCTCCCTCGCGGGACAGGGGGTATTAGGTGGCTACACCTTC. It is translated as CASSSLAGQGVLGGYTF.

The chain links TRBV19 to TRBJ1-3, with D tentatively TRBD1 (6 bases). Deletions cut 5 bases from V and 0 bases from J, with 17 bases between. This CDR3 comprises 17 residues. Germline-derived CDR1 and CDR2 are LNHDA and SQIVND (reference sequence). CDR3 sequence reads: CASSPPGHLLSGNTIYF. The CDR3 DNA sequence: TGTGCCAGTAGTCCTCCGGGACACCTCCTCTCTGGAAACACCATATATTTT.

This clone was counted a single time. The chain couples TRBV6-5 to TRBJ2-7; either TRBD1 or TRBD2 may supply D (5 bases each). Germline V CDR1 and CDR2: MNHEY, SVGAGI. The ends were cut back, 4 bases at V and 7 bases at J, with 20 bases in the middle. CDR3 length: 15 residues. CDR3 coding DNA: TGTGCCAGCAGTTCGGGCCGGGGCAACACGAGGGAGCAGTACTTC. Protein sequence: CASSSGRGNTREQYF.

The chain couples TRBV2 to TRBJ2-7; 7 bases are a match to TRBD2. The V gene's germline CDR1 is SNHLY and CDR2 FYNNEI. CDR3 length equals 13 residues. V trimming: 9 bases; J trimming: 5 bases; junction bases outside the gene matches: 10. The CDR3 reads CASLGGSNDEQYF. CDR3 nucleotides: TGTGCCAGTCTCGGGGGGAGTAATGACGAGCAGTACTTC.

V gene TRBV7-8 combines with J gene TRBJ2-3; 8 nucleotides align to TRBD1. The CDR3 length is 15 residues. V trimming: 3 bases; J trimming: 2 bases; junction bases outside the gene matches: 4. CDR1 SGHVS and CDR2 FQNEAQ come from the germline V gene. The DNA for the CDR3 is TGTGCCAGCAGCTTGGGACAGGAACTCACAGATACGCAGTATTTT. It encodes CASSLGQELTDTQYF. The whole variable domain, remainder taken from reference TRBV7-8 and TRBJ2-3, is GAGVSQSPRYKVAKRGQDVALRCDPISGHVSLFWYQQALGQGPEFLTYFQNEAQLDKSGLPSDRFFAERPEGSVSTLKIQRTQQEDSAVYLCASSLGQELTDTQYFGPGTRLTVL.

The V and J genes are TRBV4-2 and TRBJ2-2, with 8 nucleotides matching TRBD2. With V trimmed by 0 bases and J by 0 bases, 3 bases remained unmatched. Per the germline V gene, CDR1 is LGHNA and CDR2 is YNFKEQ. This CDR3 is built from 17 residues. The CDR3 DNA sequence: TGTGCCAGCAGCCAAGACATAGCGGGACCGAACACCGGGGAGCTGTTTTTT. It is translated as CASSQDIAGPNTGELFF.

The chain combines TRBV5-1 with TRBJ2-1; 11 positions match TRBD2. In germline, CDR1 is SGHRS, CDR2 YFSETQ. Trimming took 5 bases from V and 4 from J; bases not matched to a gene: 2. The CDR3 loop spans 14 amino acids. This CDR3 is CASSSSGGYNEQFF. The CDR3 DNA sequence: TGCGCCAGCAGTTCTAGCGGGGGGTACAATGAGCAGTTCTTC.

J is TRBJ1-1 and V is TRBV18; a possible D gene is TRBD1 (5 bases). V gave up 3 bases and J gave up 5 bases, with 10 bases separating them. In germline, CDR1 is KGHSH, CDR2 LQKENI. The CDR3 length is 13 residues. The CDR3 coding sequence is TGTGCCAGCTCACCGAGGGACTGGACTGAAGCTTTCTTT. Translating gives CASSPRDWTEAFF.

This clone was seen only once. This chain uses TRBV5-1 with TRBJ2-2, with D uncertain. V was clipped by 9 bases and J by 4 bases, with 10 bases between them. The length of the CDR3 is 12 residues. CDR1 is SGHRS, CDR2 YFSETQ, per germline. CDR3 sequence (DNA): TGCGCCACCCAGAAGGGCACCGGGGAGCTGTTTTTT. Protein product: CATQKGTGELFF.

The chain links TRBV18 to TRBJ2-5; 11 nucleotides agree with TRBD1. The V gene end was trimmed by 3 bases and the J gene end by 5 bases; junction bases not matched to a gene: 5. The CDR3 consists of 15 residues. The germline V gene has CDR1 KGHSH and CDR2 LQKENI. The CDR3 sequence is CASSPGQGVSETQYF. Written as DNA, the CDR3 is TGTGCCAGCTCACCGGGACAGGGGGTATCGGAGACCCAGTACTTC.

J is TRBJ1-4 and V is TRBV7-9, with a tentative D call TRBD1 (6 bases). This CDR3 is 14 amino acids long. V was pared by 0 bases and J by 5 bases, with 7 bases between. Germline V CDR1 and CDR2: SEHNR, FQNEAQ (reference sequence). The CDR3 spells CASSLAQGNEKLFF. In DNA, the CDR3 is TGTGCCAGCAGCTTAGCACAGGGAAATGAAAAACTGTTTTTT.

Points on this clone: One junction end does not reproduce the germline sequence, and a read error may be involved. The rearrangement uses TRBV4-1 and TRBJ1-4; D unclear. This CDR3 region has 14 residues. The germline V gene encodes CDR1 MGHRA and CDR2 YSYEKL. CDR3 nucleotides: TGTGCCAGCAGCCAAGAGAGCCGTAATGAAAAACTGTTTTTT. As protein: CASSQESRNEKLFF.